This is a list of T cell receptor beta chains from one sample in a study of OX40 agonist ivuxolimab in advanced cancers. Profiling relied on immunoSEQ multiplex PCR, and the TCRdb table lists in-frame clones only, not all of them. The sample consists of 10,000 to 15,000 clones, 69% of them appearing once. This material consisted of CD4+ or CD8+ T cells sorted from blood, taken in a trial of the OX40 agonist ivuxolimab. These receptors all come from an adult with an advanced solid tumor such as melanoma, head and neck, liver or kidney cancer. Each CDR3 is given with its conserved first and last residue. D genes are given only for firm matches. Only some rows state a clone size, as once, few, many or a class for expanded clones.

j_gene | d_gene | v_gene | abundance | CDR3nt | CDR3aa
TRBJ2-5 | NA | TRBV7-9 | NA | TGTGCCAGCAGCTTAGGACCCACAGGAGTCGAGACCCAGTACTTC | CASSLGPTGVETQYF
TRBJ2-2 | TRBD1 | TRBV29-1 | few | TGCAGCGCGGACAGGTCCACCGGGGAGCTGTTTTTT | CSADRSTGELFF
TRBJ2-5 | TRBD2 | TRBV28 | NA | TGTGCCAGCAGTTTGGTTCCCTATGGGCGGGAGGGTGAGACCCAGTACTTC | CASSLVPYGREGETQYF
TRBJ2-7 | NA | TRBV29-1 | NA | TGCAGCGCAGATTTTGGGGCCTACGAGCAGTACTTC | CSADFGAYEQYF
TRBJ2-7 | NA | TRBV5-6 | few | TGTGCCAGCACCCTCGGGGGTTCCTACGAGCAGTACTTC | CASTLGGSYEQYF
TRBJ2-7 | TRBD1 | TRBV28 | NA | TGTGCCAGCAGTCCATCCGGGACAGGGTTCCGCCAGCAGTACTTC | CASSPSGTGFRQQYF
TRBJ2-3 | NA | TRBV5-4 | NA | TGTGCCAGCAGCTTGACCCCAGATACGCAGTATTTT | CASSLTPDTQYF
TRBJ2-1 | NA | TRBV9 | once | TGTGCCAGCACGGGCTCGAAGTACAATGAGCAGTTCTTC | CASTGSKYNEQFF
TRBJ2-1 | NA | TRBV29-1 | NA | TGCAGCCATGACAGTCGGTACAATGAGCAGTTCTTC | CSHDSRYNEQFF
TRBJ2-5 | TRBD1 | TRBV10-3 | NA | TGTGCCATCAGTGAGGGGACAGTAAACCAAGAGACCCAGTACTTC | CAISEGTVNQETQYF
TRBJ1-6 | NA | TRBV6-1 | NA | TGTGCCAGCAGTGCCTTAGGGTTGCAGGCAAATAATTCACCCCTCCACTTT | CASSALGLQANNSPLHF
TRBJ2-5 | TRBD2 | TRBV28 | NA | TGTGCCAGCAGTATTGGACTAGCGGGAGCGTTTACCCGGTACTTC | CASSIGLAGAFTRYF
TRBJ2-3 | TRBD2 | TRBV4-3 | NA | TGCGCCAGCAGCCAAGATCCCACGGGGGGGAGTACGCAGTATTTT | CASSQDPTGGSTQYF
TRBJ2-7 | NA | TRBV2 | few | TGTGCCAGCAGTGAATTGGAGGGTTTAAATTCCTACGAGCAGTACTTC | CASSELEGLNSYEQYF
TRBJ2-5 | NA | TRBV5-4 | NA | TGTGCCAGCAGCTTCCCGCTTCTGCCCGGAGAGACCCAGTACTTC | CASSFPLLPGETQYF
TRBJ1-1 | TRBD1 | TRBV11-2 | NA | TGTGCCAGCAGCACCCCGGGACAGGGTTACACCGCTTTCTTT | CASSTPGQGYTAFF
TRBJ2-5 | NA | TRBV18 | NA | TGTGCCAGCTCACCGTATGGCCAAGAGACCCAGTACTTC | CASSPYGQETQYF
TRBJ1-1 | NA | TRBV29-1 | NA | TGCAGCGTCCAGGGGAGCGGCACTGAAGCTTTCTTT | CSVQGSGTEAFF
TRBJ2-1 | NA | TRBV5-4 | NA | TGTGCCAGCACCATACAGGCCCTGGAAATCTACAATGAGCAGTTCTTC | CASTIQALEIYNEQFF
TRBJ2-1 | NA | TRBV6-5 | few | TGTGCCAGCAGTTTGAGGGGCGTCTCCTACAATGAGCAGTTCTTC | CASSLRGVSYNEQFF
TRBJ2-1 | TRBD2 | TRBV29-1 | once | TGCAGCTCCTACACCGGGACTAGCCCAAGAGAGTTCTTC | CSSYTGTSPREFF
TRBJ1-5 | NA | TRBV7-9 | NA | TGTGCCAGCAGCATACAGGGTGAAAATCAGCCCCAGCATTTT | CASSIQGENQPQHF
TRBJ2-3 | NA | TRBV10-3 | once | TGTGCCATCAGTGAGTCGGAGGAAAGCACAGATACGCAGTATTTT | CAISESEESTDTQYF
TRBJ2-7 | NA | TRBV6-6 | NA | TGTGCCAGCAGCTACCACCCCACCGGGGGCGAGCAGTACTTC | CASSYHPTGGEQYF
TRBJ2-2 | TRBD1 | TRBV11-3 | NA | TGTGCCAGCAACTCCCGGGACAGGGCTAAATATTCCAACACCGGGGAGCTGTTTTTT | CASNSRDRAKYSNTGELFF
TRBJ1-1 | TRBD1 | TRBV27 | NA | TGTGCCAGCAGCCTACAGGGGGGCAGCACTGAAGCTTTCTTT | CASSLQGGSTEAFF
TRBJ2-1 | NA | TRBV28 | NA | TGTGCCAGCAGCAAAACCCGTGTGGATGAGCAGTTCTTC | CASSKTRVDEQFF
TRBJ1-4 | NA | TRBV7-9 | NA | TGTGCCAGCAGCGAACAGGGCCTCACTAATGAAAAACTGTTTTTT | CASSEQGLTNEKLFF
TRBJ2-3 | TRBD2 | TRBV9 | once | TGTGCCAGCAGCGTACAAGCGGGGGCCGGAGATACGCAGTATTTT | CASSVQAGAGDTQYF
TRBJ2-7 | TRBD2 | TRBV2 | NA | TGTGCCAGCAGTGAAGAGCTAGCGGGGGGAGCCTACGAGCAGTACTTC | CASSEELAGGAYEQYF
TRBJ2-3 | TRBD2 | TRBV7-3 | NA | TGTGCCAGCAGCAGGCGGGGGGTTAGCACAGATACGCAGTATTTT | CASSRRGVSTDTQYF
TRBJ2-7 | NA | TRBV27 | NA | TGTGCCAGCAGCAACCAGACAGCCGTGTCCTACGAGCAGTACTTC | CASSNQTAVSYEQYF
TRBJ2-7 | NA | TRBV6-6 | NA | TGTGCCAGCAGCCCAGGGGCTAGCTACGAGCAGTACTTC | CASSPGASYEQYF
TRBJ2-7 | TRBD2 | TRBV6-6 | NA | TGTGCCAGCAGTCCGACTAGCGGATATTACGAGCAGTACTTC | CASSPTSGYYEQYF
TRBJ1-1 | NA | TRBV7-3 | NA | TGTGCCAGCAGCCAGGGGCCGAACACTGAAGCTTTCTTT | CASSQGPNTEAFF
TRBJ2-7 | NA | TRBV9 | NA | TGTGCCAGCAGCGTATTTGGGACATCCTACGAGCAGTACTTC | CASSVFGTSYEQYF
TRBJ2-7 | NA | TRBV28 | NA | TGTGCCAGCAGTTTAGGGACACCTCCTGGGGGTTACGAGCAGTACTTC | CASSLGTPPGGYEQYF
TRBJ2-1 | TRBD1 | TRBV6-6 | NA | TGTGCCAGCGCAAATATACAGGGGTACGAGCAGTTCTTC | CASANIQGYEQFF
TRBJ2-1 | TRBD1 | TRBV9 | NA | TGTGCCAGCAGCGTTGCAAGACAGGGTCGCAATGAGCAGTTCTTC | CASSVARQGRNEQFF
TRBJ1-4 | NA | TRBV19 | once | TGTGCCAGCAAACGGGGCCCGTCTAGTGAAAAACTGTTTTTT | CASKRGPSSEKLFF
TRBJ2-1 | NA | TRBV28 | NA | TGTGCCAGCAGTTTCCAGCAGGGGTCCTACAATGAGCAGTTCTTC | CASSFQQGSYNEQFF
TRBJ1-2 | NA | TRBV5-6 | NA | TGTGCCAGCAGCCTTGGGGCAGGTCCTAACTATGGCTACACCTTC | CASSLGAGPNYGYTF
TRBJ1-2 | NA | TRBV6-5 | NA | TGTGCCAGCAGCGAGGTAGCAGGGAGAAGGGGCTACACCTTC | CASSEVAGRRGYTF
TRBJ2-1 | TRBD2 | TRBV19 | NA | TGTGCCAGTAGGCCTAGCGGGTTATACAATGAGCAGTTCTTC | CASRPSGLYNEQFF
TRBJ1-2 | NA | TRBV29-1 | few | TGCAGCGTCTCGAGGAACGGCTACACCTTC | CSVSRNGYTF
TRBJ1-2 | NA | TRBV6-6 | NA | TGTGCCAGCAGGGACGGTTATGGCTACACCTTC | CASRDGYGYTF
TRBJ2-1 | NA | TRBV28 | NA | TGTGCCAGCAGTTGGGGGGAGATTGCGCAGTTCTTC | CASSWGEIAQFF
TRBJ2-3 | NA | TRBV12-5 | NA | TGTGCTAGTGTTCGTGGGGGGAGCACAGATACGCAGTATTTT | CASVRGGSTDTQYF
TRBJ1-5 | NA | TRBV27 | NA | TGTGCCAGCAGTTTAGGAGGCCAGCAGCCCCAGCATTTT | CASSLGGQQPQHF
TRBJ2-3 | NA | TRBV6-4 | NA | TGTGCCACCTCCTCCGAGGGGCCCGCAGATACGCAGTATTTT | CATSSEGPADTQYF